Presented here are 14 T cell receptor beta chains from one specimen sequenced in a study of blood T cell repertoires in COVID-19. The protocol was immunoSEQ multiplex PCR, while the TCRdb copy is restricted to in-frame clones and leaves out a portion. The profile covers about 240,000 clones, with roughly nine tenths appearing a single time and approximately 7.9% taken by the ten largest. Material for sequencing was peripheral blood. The receptors here all came from a man aged 60 to 69 who had recovered from COVID-19.

V gene TRBV29-1 combines with J gene TRBJ1-1, with 9 bases lining up with TRBD1. This CDR3 spans 12 amino acids. Germline-derived CDR1 and CDR2 are SQVTM and ANQGSEA. Trimming cost V 6 bases and J 5 bases; bases outside gene matches: 4. The CDR3 region has the DNA TGCAGCGTGGCGACAGGGGGGACTGAAGCTTTCTTT. Translation gives CSVATGGTEAFF.

The V call is TRBV12-3 or TRBV12-4, the J call TRBJ2-3; D gene ambiguous. Trimming pared 6 bases from V and 5 bases from J, leaving 6 bases between. The CDR3 extends over 11 amino acids. The CDR3 DNA is TGTGCCAGCAGGCCTAAAGATACGCAGTATTTT. Encoded protein: CASRPKDTQYF.

The chain uses TRBV5-1 and TRBJ2-7; 10 bases line up with TRBD1. V dropped 3 bases and J dropped 3; count of bases not matched to a gene: 0. The CDR3 runs 13 residues. Germline V gene lookup returns CDR1 SGHRS and CDR2 YFSETQ. The CDR3 protein is CASSWTGGYEQYF. CDR3 coding DNA: TGCGCCAGCAGCTGGACAGGGGGCTACGAGCAGTACTTC.

The chain links TRBV30 to TRBJ1-5; TRBD1 aligns across 9 bases. The germline V gene encodes CDR1 GTSNPN and CDR2 SVGIG (reference sequence). CDR3 length: 13 residues. Losses at the gene ends were 3 bases for V and 5 bases for J; bases not matched to a gene: 2. The CDR3 region is CAWSRQGDQPQHF. The CDR3 DNA reads as TGTGCCTGGAGCCGACAGGGGGATCAGCCCCAGCATTTT.

The J gene is TRBJ2-7, the V gene TRBV7-2; weak D call: TRBD1 (6 bases). V lost 5 bases, J lost 7 bases, and 12 bases lay in between. Germline lookup yields CDR1 SGHTA and CDR2 FQGNSA. This CDR3 has 12 residues. The CDR3 DNA follows: TGTGCCAGCAGCAAAATCGGACAGGAGCAGTACGTC. It specifies CASSKIGQEQYV.

The genes are TRBV19 and TRBJ2-1; 7 nucleotides match TRBD2. The CDR3 consists of 16 residues. V lost 6 bases and J lost 4; bases outside the gene matches: 12. Germline V gene sequence: CDR1 LNHDA, CDR2 SQIVND (reference sequence). CDR3 in amino acids: CASSSPGGWRYNEQFF. The CDR3 DNA reads TGTGCCAGTAGCTCCCCCGGGGGGTGGAGGTACAATGAGCAGTTCTTC.

The rearrangement joins TRBV6-5 to TRBJ1-1; D is ambiguous. Germline lookup yields CDR1 MNHEY and CDR2 SVGAGI. This CDR3 is built from 13 residues. Trimming removed 7 bases from V and 1 base from J, with 10 bases in between. CDR3 protein: CASIPDWNTEAFF. Written as DNA, the CDR3 is TGTGCCAGCATTCCGGACTGGAACACTGAAGCTTTCTTT.

V gene TRBV12-5 combines with J gene TRBJ1-3; 9 nucleotides agree with TRBD1. CDR1 LGHNT and CDR2 FRNRAP come from the germline V gene. Trimming cost V 5 bases and J 0 bases; bases outside gene matches: 5. The CDR3 sequence is 16 residues long. CDR3 amino acids: CASGPGQGSSGNTIYF. CDR3 sequence (DNA): TGTGCTAGTGGTCCCGGACAGGGGAGCTCTGGAAACACCATATATTTT.

V gene TRBV7-2 combines with J gene TRBJ2-5, with 11 bases fitting TRBD2. V shed 6 bases and J 5 bases; nucleotides not matched to a gene: 8. The V gene's germline CDR1 is SGHTA and CDR2 FQGNSA. There are 15 residues in the CDR3. CDR3 sequence reads: CASRLAGDRKETQYF. CDR3 in DNA: TGTGCCAGCAGACTAGCGGGGGACAGGAAGGAGACCCAGTACTTC.

The chain carries TRBV5-1 and TRBJ2-7; D is uncertain. Germline V gene data show CDR1 as SGHRS and CDR2 as YFSETQ. The V gene lost 0 bases and the J gene lost 4 bases, with 14 bases spanning the gap. The CDR3 is made up of 15 amino acids. The CDR3 region is CASSLAPGKQYEQYF. The DNA for the CDR3 is TGCGCCAGCAGCTTGGCTCCTGGAAAACAGTACGAGCAGTACTTC.

The chain's CDR3 is CASSWGTGSEKLFF. The CDR3 DNA sequence: TGCGCCAGCAGTTGGGGGACAGGGTCTGAAAAACTGTTTTTT. The chain joins TRBV10-2 to TRBJ1-4; 9 bases line up with TRBD1. Germline V gives CDR1 WSHSY, CDR2 SAAADI. Germline trimming cut 5 bases from V and 7 bases from J; bases unmatched to any gene: 5. The CDR3 contains 14 residues.

The V call is TRBV5-8, the J call TRBJ2-2; 8 bases align to TRBD1. This CDR3 region has 17 residues. The V gene end was trimmed by 9 bases and the J gene end by 4 bases; junction bases not matched to a gene: 17. From germline, CDR1 is SGHTS and CDR2 YDEGEE. As DNA, the CDR3 is TGTGCCAACCCCCTCGTCGAGGGACAGGTGGGCACCGGGGAGCTGTTTTTT. Amino acid sequence: CANPLVEGQVGTGELFF. The full variable domain, completed using reference TRBV5-8 and TRBJ2-2, is EAGVTQSPTHLIKTRGQQATLRCSPISGHTSVYWYQQALGLGLQFLLWYDEGEERNRGNFPPRFSGRQFPNYSSELNVNALELEDSALYLCANPLVEGQVGTGELFFGEGSRLTVL.

The V gene is TRBV9, the J gene TRBJ2-3, with 9 nucleotides matching TRBD2. CDR3 length equals 18 residues. The germline V gene has CDR1 SGDLS and CDR2 YYNGEE. V shed 0 bases and J 2 bases; nucleotides not matched to a gene: 10. Here the CDR3 DNA reads TGTGCCAGCAGCGTAGATCCAGCGGGGGGCCGGACCACAGATACGCAGTATTTT. It encodes CASSVDPAGGRTTDTQYF.

The chain uses TRBV10-3 and TRBJ1-2; D not resolved. Trimming took 0 bases from V and 8 from J, leaving 4 bases between them. CDR1 is ENHRY, CDR2 SYGVKD, per germline. This CDR3 contains 11 residues. CDR3 loop: CAISESRGYTF. The CDR3, as DNA: TGTGCCATCAGTGAGTCGAGGGGCTACACCTTC.